This is a list of T cell receptor beta chains from one sample in a study of blood T cell repertoires in COVID-19. The protocol was immunoSEQ multiplex PCR, while the TCRdb copy is restricted to in-frame clones and leaves out a portion. The sample has fewer than 300,000 clones; just over 85% are singletons. The sample comprised peripheral blood. All receptors come from a man aged 50 to 59 with COVID-19, enrolled during active disease. Both conserved end residues are part of each CDR3. D genes are given only for firm matches. Expanded clones are given a class, and other clones once, few, many or no size at all.

.,.,TRBJ2-7,TRBV3-1/TRBV3-2,TGTGCCAGCAGCCGTCAGGGTTACGAGCAGTACTTC,CASSRQGYEQYF
.,.,TRBJ1-2,TRBV12-3/TRBV12-4,TGTGCCAGCAGTACGACAGTCAACTATGGCTACACCTTC,CASSTTVNYGYTF
once,TRBD1,TRBJ2-2,TRBV5-1,TGCGCCAGCAGCGCCTGGACAGGGGGCATCACCGGGGAGCTGTTTTTT,CASSAWTGGITGELFF
.,.,TRBJ1-4,TRBV27,TGTGCCAGCAGTGCGTTCGGAACTAATGAAAAACTGTTTTTT,CASSAFGTNEKLFF
.,.,TRBJ2-1,TRBV19,TGTGCCAGTAGTACGCCCCAGTTGTACGAGCAGTTCTTC,CASSTPQLYEQFF
once,TRBD1,TRBJ2-7,TRBV7-3,TGTGCCAGCAGCTTAGGAGGGACAGGGGAATACGAGCAGTACTTC,CASSLGGTGEYEQYF
once,TRBD1,TRBJ1-5,TRBV7-8,TGTGCCAGCAGCTCGACAGGGACGGGGAATCAGCCCCAGCATTTT,CASSSTGTGNQPQHF
.,TRBD1,TRBJ1-1,TRBV7-3,TGTGCCAGCAGCCTAGGGGGCGGCACTGAAGCTTTCTTT,CASSLGGGTEAFF
.,.,TRBJ1-5,TRBV4-1,TGCGCCAGCAGCCAAGGGCTGCAGACAGGACTTAGCAATCAGCCCCAGCATTTT,CASSQGLQTGLSNQPQHF
once,TRBD1,TRBJ2-7,TRBV19,TGTGCCAGTAGTAGCTCCTGGACAGGGGACTACGAGCAGTACTTC,CASSSSWTGDYEQYF
.,.,TRBJ1-1,TRBV7-9,TGTGCCAGCAACCCGGAGTTCTGGGCTGAAGCTTTCTTT,CASNPEFWAEAFF
.,TRBD2,TRBJ2-1,TRBV10-3,TGTGCCATCAGCTCCCCGGGACTAGATCGGGGTGAGCAGTTCTTC,CAISSPGLDRGEQFF
.,.,TRBJ2-5,TRBV19,TGTGCCAGTAGTATAGGCCTGGGAGGGACCCAGTACTTC,CASSIGLGGTQYF
.,TRBD2,TRBJ2-3,TRBV29-1,TGCAGCGTTGTGCGACTAGCGGAGGTCACAGATACGCAGTATTTT,CSVVRLAEVTDTQYF
.,TRBD2,TRBJ2-1,TRBV29-1,TGCAGCGTTTCCGGGAGGGAGTACAATGAGCAGTTCTTC,CSVSGREYNEQFF
.,.,TRBJ1-5,TRBV19,TGTGCCAGTAGTATCCCTAATCAGCCCCAGCATTTT,CASSIPNQPQHF
.,.,TRBJ1-1,TRBV5-1,TGCGCCAGCAGCTTGGTCCCAGAACCGAACACTGAAGCTTTCTTT,CASSLVPEPNTEAFF
.,TRBD1,TRBJ1-5,TRBV11-2,TGTGCCAGCCCGCTGACAGGGGCCCCTTACCAGCCCCAGCATTTT,CASPLTGAPYQPQHF
.,.,TRBJ2-1,TRBV9,TGTGCCAGCAGCGTAGCCTCACAGGTTTACAATGAGCAGTTCTTC,CASSVASQVYNEQFF
.,TRBD1,TRBJ1-2,TRBV6-2/TRBV6-3,TGTGCCAGCAGTTTCCCCCAGGGGGGAAGCTATGGCTACACCTTC,CASSFPQGGSYGYTF
.,.,TRBJ1-1,TRBV5-6,TGTGCCAGCAGCCTCAGGGGTATTGGCACTGAAGCTTTCTTT,CASSLRGIGTEAFF
.,TRBD1,TRBJ1-5,TRBV10-3,TGTGCCATCAGTGAGTCAGGACAGGATCAGCCCCAGCATTTT,CAISESGQDQPQHF
.,.,TRBJ2-5,TRBV7-3,TGTGCCAGCAGCTTAACCCCGGCCTCAGCAGGGGCCCAGTACTTC,CASSLTPASAGAQYF
.,TRBD2,TRBJ2-1,TRBV5-5,TGTGCCAGCAGCTTGGAATTAGCGGGAGGGTCCTACAATGAGCAGTTCTTC,CASSLELAGGSYNEQFF
.,TRBD1,TRBJ2-7,TRBV18,TGTGCCAGCTCACTCCAGGACAGGGGCTACGAGCAGTACTTC,CASSLQDRGYEQYF
.,.,TRBJ2-6,TRBV5-1,TGCGCCAGCAGCTTGTCTGTGGGACTTGGGGCCAACGTCCTGACTTTC,CASSLSVGLGANVLTF
.,TRBD1,TRBJ2-2,TRBV5-1,TGCGCCAGCAGCCTAGACCTTTCAGGGGGCGCGGGAAAGGACACCGGGGAGCTGTTTTTT,CASSLDLSGGAGKDTGELFF
.,TRBD2,TRBJ2-3,TRBV30,TGTGCCTGGAGTGTACGGGCGAGCGGGAGAATAACAGATACGCAGTATTTT,CAWSVRASGRITDTQYF